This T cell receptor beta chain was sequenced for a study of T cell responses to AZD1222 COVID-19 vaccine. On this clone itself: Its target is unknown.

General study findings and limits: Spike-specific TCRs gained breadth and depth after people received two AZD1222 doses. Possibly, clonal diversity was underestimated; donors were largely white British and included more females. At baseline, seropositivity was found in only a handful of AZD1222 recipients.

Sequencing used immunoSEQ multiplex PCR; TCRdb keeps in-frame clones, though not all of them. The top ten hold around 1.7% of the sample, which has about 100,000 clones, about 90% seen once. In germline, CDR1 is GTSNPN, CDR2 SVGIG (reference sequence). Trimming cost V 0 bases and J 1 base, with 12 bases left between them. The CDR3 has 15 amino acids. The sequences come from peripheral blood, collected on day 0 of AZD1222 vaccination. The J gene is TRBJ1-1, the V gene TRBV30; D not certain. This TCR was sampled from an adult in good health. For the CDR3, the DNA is TGTGCCTGGAGTGTACGGTTTTGGGGGAACACTGAAGCTTTCTTT. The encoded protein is CAWSVRFWGNTEAFF. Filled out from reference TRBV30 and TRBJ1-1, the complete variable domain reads SQTIHQWPATLVQPVGSPLSLECTVEGTSNPNLYWYRQAAGRGLQLLFYSVGIGQISSEVPQNLSASRPQDRQFILSSKKLLLSDSGFYLCAWSVRFWGNTEAFFGQGTRLTVV.